The clone carrying this T cell receptor (beta chain) was recorded a few times. The antigen is undetermined. This specimen comes from a study of human T cells and chemical hapten exposure. Specified time point: patch test 3, about 24 weeks after DPC sensitization. Described treatment: therapeutic diphenylcyclopropenone sensitization with weekly scalp DPC. Researchers sampled blood before each patch test went on. Study results and caveats: Significantly more large CDR3 similarity clusters were formed by expanded TCRs than by controls. With DPC sensitization, TCRs exceeding 1 in 1000 frequency showed no change.

TCRdb passed the RACE reads through MiXCR, listing each CDR3 protein once. This table holds about 52,000 distinct CDR3 sequences, more than 9.5% found once. The clonotype comes from a woman between 40 and 50 years old with alopecia areata. Some clones in this sample may be carry-over from other donors' samples. Here the sequenced sample was whole blood, taken in connection with sensitization to the hapten diphenylcyclopropenone (DPC).

The CDR3 reads CASSSGRMNYGYTF. The CDR3 coding sequence is TGTGCCAGCAGCTCCGGTCGGATGAACTATGGCTACACCTTC. The J gene is TRBJ1-2, the V gene TRBV5-8; no clear D gene. The CDR3 runs to 14 residues. The germline V and J ends were trimmed by 3 bases and 2 bases, with 11 bases remaining between them. CDR1 is SGHTS, CDR2 YDEGEE, per germline.